The 9 T cell receptor beta chains given below trace back to one sample, sequenced in a study of T cell responses to AZD1222 COVID-19 vaccine. Sequencing was performed with immunoSEQ multiplex PCR; in TCRdb, only in-frame clones are kept and a portion is missing. The data hold around 260,000 clones, with 80% to 95% observed a single time. The sequences come from peripheral blood, collected on day 0 of AZD1222 vaccination. The receptors here all came from an adult in good health.

V and J are TRBV19 and TRBJ2-4; 7 nucleotides line up with TRBD1. CDR1 and CDR2 from the germline V gene are LNHDA and SQIVND (reference sequence). The CDR3 has 16 amino acids. With 4 bases clipped from V and 0 bases from J, the junction kept 6 bases outside the gene matches. CDR3 coding DNA: TGTGCCAGTAGTACCCCTAGGGGGCAAGCCAAAAACATTCAGTACTTC. Protein: CASSTPRGQAKNIQYF.

This chain uses TRBV6-5 with TRBJ1-5, with D uncertain. The CDR3 extends over 13 amino acids. V lost 6 bases and J 9 bases, leaving 15 bases between the germline ends. Germline V gene data show CDR1 as MNHEY and CDR2 as SVGAGI. The CDR3 region has the DNA TGTGCCAGCAGCCCCAAGGTGGGTTGGCCCCAGCATTTT. Amino acid sequence: CASSPKVGWPQHF.

V and J are TRBV2 and TRBJ1-4; D is uncertain. V was trimmed by 3 bases and J by 5 bases, leaving 10 bases between them. This CDR3 comprises 14 residues. CDR1 and CDR2 from the germline V gene are SNHLY and FYNNEI. The CDR3 DNA reads as TGTGCCAGCAGTGACGGGCCGAAGAATGAAAAACTGTTTTTT. Its protein is CASSDGPKNEKLFF.

The rearrangement joins TRBV11-2 to TRBJ1-4; D is undetermined. The CDR3 contains 16 residues. In germline, CDR1 is SGHAT, CDR2 FQNNGV. Between the trimmed V and J ends, which lost 1 base and 3 bases, there was a span of 12 bases. The CDR3 bases are TGTGCCAGCAGCTTAGGAGTGATAACTGCTAATGAAAAACTGTTTTTT. Residues: CASSLGVITANEKLFF.

V usage is TRBV24-1 and J usage is TRBJ2-2; TRBD2 matches 11 bases. This CDR3 is 19 amino acids long. Trimming removed 1 base from V and 5 bases from J; junction bases left unmatched: 11. CDR1 and CDR2 from the germline V gene are KGHDR and SFDVKD. The CDR3 bases are TGTGCCACCAGTGATTTAGTAGTGCCTAGCGGGGGGCGGACCGGGGAGCTGTTTTTT. This sequence encodes CATSDLVVPSGGRTGELFF.

This chain connects TRBV10-3 to TRBJ2-7; 14 bases are shared with TRBD2. Looked up from germline, CDR1 is ENHRY and CDR2 is SYGVKD. The CDR3 is made up of 15 amino acids. Germline trimming cut 4 bases from V and 4 bases from J; bases unmatched to any gene: 3. This chain's CDR3 is CAISARLAGGYEQYF. The CDR3 bases are TGTGCCATCAGTGCAAGACTAGCGGGGGGGTACGAGCAGTACTTC.

CDR3 loop: CASRGGRSRGYTF. The CDR3 nucleotides read TGTGCCAGCAGAGGGGGACGGAGCCGGGGCTACACCTTC. V usage is TRBV2 and J usage is TRBJ1-2; TRBD1 might be the D (6 bases). V was trimmed by 6 bases and J by 8 bases, leaving 16 bases between them. The CDR3 length is 13 residues. The germline V gene encodes CDR1 SNHLY and CDR2 FYNNEI.

V gene TRBV18 combines with J gene TRBJ1-3; no definite D call. This CDR3 is built from 13 residues. CDR1 and CDR2 (germline): KGHSH, LQKENI. V lost 2 bases and J 4 bases, leaving 6 bases between the germline ends. For the CDR3, the DNA is TGTGCCAGCTCACCAAACACCGGAAACACCATATATTTT. The encoded protein is CASSPNTGNTIYF.

The chain links TRBV7-2 to TRBJ2-4, with D perhaps given as TRBD1 or TRBD2 (5 bases each). This CDR3 is 15 amino acids long. Germline CDR1 and CDR2: SGHTA and FQGNSA. V was shortened by 1 base and J by 3 bases, with 10 bases between the two germline ends. CDR3 bases: TGTGCCAGCAGCTTAGGGGGGTGGGTCAAAAACATTCAGTACTTC. The encoded protein is CASSLGGWVKNIQYF.